The 22 T cell receptor beta chains below come from one sample, sequenced in a study of PD-1 blockade in classical Hodgkin lymphoma. Each of the patients experienced relapse following autologous stem cell transplantation, and their brentuximab vedotin exposure differed. Magnetic negative selection served to purify CD4+ T cells out of PBMCs that had been thawed. Produced via immunoSEQ multiplex PCR; TCRdb's table is partial and in-frame only. Of nearly 25,000 clones listed, less than 90% are singletons. The source material was CD4+ T cells from blood, sampled at baseline. Receptors were obtained from a human donor with classical Hodgkin lymphoma.

The chain employs TRBV19 and TRBJ1-1, with 9 nucleotides matching TRBD1. The CDR3 totals 13 residues. V lost 7 bases to trimming and J lost 10 bases; unmatched junction nucleotides: 10. Germline V gene sequence: CDR1 LNHDA, CDR2 SQIVND (reference sequence). The CDR3 nucleotides read TGTGCCAGTACTGAACAGGGGGCCGGTAGAGCTTTCTTT. Residues: CASTEQGAGRAFF.

The V and J genes are TRBV25-1 and TRBJ2-2; perhaps TRBD2 as D (6 bases). CDR3 length: 17 amino acids. V lost 1 base, J lost 1 base, and 13 bases lay in between. Germline V CDR1 and CDR2: MGHDK, SYGVNS. The CDR3 spells CASSELRKGLNTGELFF. The CDR3, as DNA: TGTGCCAGCAGTGAATTAAGGAAGGGACTGAACACCGGGGAGCTGTTTTTT.

The J gene is TRBJ1-4, the V gene TRBV2; D not resolved. Trimming removed 4 bases at V and 8 bases at J, with 17 bases between. The CDR3 has 15 amino acids. Germline V lookup: CDR1 SNHLY, CDR2 FYNNEI. CDR3 sequence: CASSGRRPSGEKLFF. CDR3 nucleotide sequence: TGTGCCAGCAGTGGTCGTAGACCCTCCGGCGAAAAACTGTTTTTT. The complete variable domain, with remaining parts taken from reference TRBV2 and TRBJ1-4, reads EPEVTQTPSHQVTQMGQEVILRCVPISNHLYFYWYRQILGQKVEFLVSFYNNEISEKSEIFDDQFSVERPDGSNFTLKIRSTKLEDSAMYFCASSGRRPSGEKLFFGSGTQLSVL.

The rearrangement links TRBV19 to TRBJ1-4, with TRBD1 identical over 9 bases. Looked up from germline, CDR1 is LNHDA and CDR2 is SQIVND (reference sequence). Trimming removed 6 bases from V and 8 bases from J; junction bases left unmatched: 13. The CDR3 is 16 residues long. The CDR3 coding sequence is TGTGCCAGTAGCCGGTCATCCGGGACAGGGTGGGAAAAACTGTTTTTT. Its translation: CASSRSSGTGWEKLFF.

The chain carries TRBV7-3 and TRBJ2-1, with 9 bases lining up with TRBD1. The germline V gene encodes CDR1 SGHTA and CDR2 FQGTGA. J lost 6 bases, V lost 5 bases, and 8 bases had no gene match. This CDR3 region has 15 residues. CDR3: CASSPGTGFVNEQFF. In DNA, the CDR3 is TGTGCCAGCAGCCCCGGGACAGGGTTTGTCAATGAGCAGTTCTTC. Looking up the rest from reference TRBV7-3 and TRBJ2-1 gives the full variable domain: GAGVSQTPSNKVTEKGKYVELRCDPISGHTALYWYRQSLGQGPEFLIYFQGTGAADDSGLPNDRFFAVRPEGSVSTLKIQRTERGDSAVYLCASSPGTGFVNEQFFGPGTRLTVL.

The gene calls are TRBV12-5 and TRBJ1-2; D gene unclear. V was pared by 0 bases and J by 7 bases, with 9 bases between. The germline V gene has CDR1 LGHNT and CDR2 FRNRAP. The CDR3 consists of 13 residues. This chain's CDR3 is CASGLVTTAGYTF. CDR3 coding DNA: TGTGCTAGTGGTTTGGTAACGACGGCTGGCTACACCTTC.

The CDR3 protein is CASSPGQGPNEKLFF. The CDR3 region has the DNA TGCGCCAGCAGTCCGGGACAGGGACCAAATGAAAAACTGTTTTTT. V gene TRBV5-1 combines with J gene TRBJ1-4; 9 bases map to TRBD1. This CDR3 has 15 amino acids. With V trimmed by 5 bases and J by 5 bases, 7 bases remained unmatched. Germline assignment: CDR1 SGHRS and CDR2 YFSETQ.

The chain recombines TRBV7-2 with TRBJ1-3, with a weak D call TRBD1 (5 bases). Germline V gene data show CDR1 as SGHTA and CDR2 as FQGNSA. The ends were cut back, 5 bases at V and 4 bases at J, with 15 bases in the middle. CDR3 length equals 15 residues. The CDR3 DNA follows: TGTGCCAGCAGCCCCAACCCGGGGGTCGGAAACACCATATATTTT. Residues: CASSPNPGVGNTIYF.

The chain couples TRBV6-5 to TRBJ1-2; D remains ambiguous. This CDR3 region has 13 residues. Germline V gives CDR1 MNHEY, CDR2 SVGAGI. V was clipped by 7 bases and J by 4 bases, with 13 bases between them. CDR3 sequence: CASTNPPGYGYTF. The CDR3 DNA reads TGTGCCAGCACCAATCCGCCCGGCTATGGCTACACCTTC.

The rearrangement joins TRBV7-9 to TRBJ2-3; possible D gene TRBD1, 6 bases. Deletions cut 1 base from V and 8 bases from J, with 10 bases between. This CDR3 is 13 amino acids long. Germline V gene sequence: CDR1 SEHNR, CDR2 FQNEAQ (reference sequence). CDR3 nucleotides: TGTGCCAGCAGCTTAGACAGGGAACGTACGCAGTATTTT. This translates into CASSLDRERTQYF.

V is TRBV10-3 and J is TRBJ2-5; TRBD1 might be the D (6 bases). The V end lost 4 bases, the J end lost 7 bases, and 19 bases lay between the germline ends. Germline lookup yields CDR1 ENHRY and CDR2 SYGVKD. The CDR3 sequence is 15 residues long. CDR3 in DNA: TGTGCCATCAGTGCGACCGGACAGACTGGCGGGACCCAGTACTTC. Translated, it gives CAISATGQTGGTQYF.

The CDR3 loop is CASSYRGGSNQPQHF. The CDR3 DNA reads as TGTGCCAGCAGTTACAGGGGAGGTAGCAATCAGCCCCAGCATTTT. The rearrangement joins TRBV27 to TRBJ1-5; 7 bases agree with TRBD1. The germline gives CDR1 MNHEY, CDR2 SMNVEV (reference sequence). The CDR3 contains 15 residues. The junction had 3 bases not matched to a gene; V was cut back by 4 bases and J by 0 bases.

The chain has TRBV12-2 and TRBJ1-6. TRBV12-2 is an annotated pseudogene. The CDR3 is made up of 13 amino acids. CDR3 region: CASREGGSSPLHF. The CDR3 bases are TGTGCAAGTCGCGAAGGAGGTTCCTCACCCCTCCACTTT.

V usage is TRBV9 and J usage is TRBJ1-2; D not resolved. Trimming stripped 1 base from V and 1 base from J, with 11 bases between. Germline V gene lookup returns CDR1 SGDLS and CDR2 YYNGEE. The length of the CDR3 is 15 residues. The CDR3 DNA is TGTGCCAGCAGCGTAATGTCAACCGATAACTATGGCTACACCTTC. Its translation is CASSVMSTDNYGYTF.

The chain links TRBV4-3 to TRBJ1-6; D not certain. V gave up 1 base and J gave up 10 bases, with 5 bases separating them. Germline V lookup: CDR1 LGHNA, CDR2 YSLEER. The CDR3 sequence is 12 residues long. The CDR3 DNA sequence: TGCGCCAGCAGCCAAGGGGAATCACCCCTCCACTTT. Its translation is CASSQGESPLHF.

This chain links TRBV6-6 with TRBJ1-5; 8 nucleotides line up with TRBD1. The CDR3 contains 14 residues. J was trimmed by 7 bases and V by 5 bases; bases with no gene match: 7. Germline V gene sequence: CDR1 MNHNY, CDR2 SVGAGI (reference sequence). CDR3 loop: CASSAAGGQQPQHF. In DNA form, the CDR3 reads TGTGCCAGCAGTGCCGCAGGGGGCCAGCAGCCCCAGCATTTT.

The chain carries TRBV7-8 and TRBJ2-7; maybe TRBD1 (6 bases). From germline, CDR1 is SGHVS and CDR2 FQNEAQ. Deletions cut 1 base from V and 4 bases from J, with 11 bases between. This CDR3 is built from 14 residues. The chain's CDR3 is CASSLGPRGYEQYF. In nucleotides, the CDR3 is TGTGCCAGCAGCTTAGGTCCCAGGGGATACGAGCAGTACTTC.

The chain recombines TRBV21-1 with TRBJ1-3; the table's D call of TRBD1 was not tested on the DNA. TRBV21-1 counts as a pseudogene. CDR3 length equals 16 residues. This CDR3 is CASSGVQGPSGNTIYF. The CDR3 DNA is TGTGCCAGCAGCGGAGTGCAGGGCCCCTCTGGAAACACCATATATTTT.

J is TRBJ2-5 and V is TRBV7-3, with a possible D match to TRBD2 (5 bases). Germline loops: CDR1 SGHTA, CDR2 FQGTGA. Trimming pared 2 bases from V and 5 bases from J, leaving 15 bases between. The CDR3 is made up of 15 amino acids. CDR3 in amino acids: CASSLGRLASETQYF. CDR3 nucleotide sequence: TGTGCCAGCAGCTTAGGACGTCTAGCTTCGGAGACCCAGTACTTC.

The chain carries TRBV2 and TRBJ2-5; D is perhaps TRBD2 (6 bases). The V end was cut by 8 bases, the J end by 5 bases, with 15 bases between. Germline CDR1 is SNHLY and CDR2 is FYNNEI. The CDR3 is made up of 13 amino acids. CDR3 coding DNA: TGTGCCAGCGCTCTACGGGGGTTGGAGACCCAGTACTTC. It codes for CASALRGLETQYF.

V usage is TRBV5-1 and J usage is TRBJ1-1, with 7 bases matching TRBD1. Germline CDR1 is SGHRS and CDR2 is YFSETQ. Unmatched junction bases numbered 9, after V lost 4 bases and J lost 3 bases. The CDR3 spans 15 residues. The CDR3 spells CASSPMTGFDTEAFF. The CDR3 coding sequence is TGCGCCAGCAGCCCCATGACAGGGTTTGACACTGAAGCTTTCTTT.

In DNA form, the CDR3 reads TGTGCCAGCAGCTTGAGGTCGGCAGATACGCAGTATTTT. Encoded protein: CASSLRSADTQYF. The rearrangement uses TRBV5-6 and TRBJ2-3, with D hard to call. This CDR3 is built from 13 residues. Per germline, CDR1 SGHDT and CDR2 YYEEEE. The V end was cut by 1 base, the J end by 4 bases, with 7 bases between.